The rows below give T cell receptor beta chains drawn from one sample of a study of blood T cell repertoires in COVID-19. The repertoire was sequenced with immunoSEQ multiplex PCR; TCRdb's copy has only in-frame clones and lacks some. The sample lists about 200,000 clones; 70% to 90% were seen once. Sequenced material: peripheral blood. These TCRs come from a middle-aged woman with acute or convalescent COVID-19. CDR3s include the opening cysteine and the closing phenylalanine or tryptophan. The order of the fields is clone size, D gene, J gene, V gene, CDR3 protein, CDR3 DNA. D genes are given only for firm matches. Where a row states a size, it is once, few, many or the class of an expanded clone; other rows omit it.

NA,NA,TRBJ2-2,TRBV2,CASSDSSTGVNTGELFF,TGTGCCAGCAGTGATTCATCGACCGGAGTTAACACCGGGGAGCTGTTTTTT
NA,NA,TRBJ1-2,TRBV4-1,CASSQDLITTGRGNYGYTF,TGCGCCAGCAGCCAAGATCTAATAACCACGGGCCGGGGGAACTATGGCTACACCTTC
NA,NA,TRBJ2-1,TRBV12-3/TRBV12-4,CASSFQAEQFF,TGTGCCAGCAGTTTTCAGGCGGAGCAGTTCTTC
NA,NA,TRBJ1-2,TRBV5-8,CASSLAPTADYGYTF,TGTGCCAGCAGCTTGGCTCCGACCGCGGACTATGGCTACACCTTC
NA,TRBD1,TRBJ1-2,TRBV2,CATMGQGLHYGYTF,TGTGCCACCATGGGACAGGGCCTACACTATGGCTACACCTTC
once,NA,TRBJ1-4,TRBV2,CASSEIGIEGEKLFF,TGTGCCAGCAGTGAAATAGGAATCGAGGGCGAAAAACTGTTTTTT
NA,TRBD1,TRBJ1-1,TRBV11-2,CASSRQGNTEAFF,TGTGCCAGCAGCCGACAGGGGAACACTGAAGCTTTCTTT
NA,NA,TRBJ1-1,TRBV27,CASSAGLTNTEAFF,TGTGCCAGCAGTGCCGGACTGACGAACACTGAAGCTTTCTTT
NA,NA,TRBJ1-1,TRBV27,CASRELGAGGNTEAFF,TGTGCCAGCAGAGAACTCGGGGCGGGAGGGAACACTGAAGCTTTCTTT
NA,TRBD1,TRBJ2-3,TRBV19,CASSRETGGRRDTQYF,TGTGCCAGTAGTAGAGAGACAGGGGGCAGGAGAGATACGCAGTATTTT
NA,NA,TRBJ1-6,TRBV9,CASSVGKVRGVYRNNSPLHF,TGTGCCAGCAGCGTGGGTAAAGTTCGGGGGGTCTACCGGAATAATTCACCCCTCCACTTT
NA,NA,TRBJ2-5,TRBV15,CATSRDGVRQETQYF,TGTGCCACCAGCAGAGATGGCGTCAGGCAGGAGACCCAGTACTTC
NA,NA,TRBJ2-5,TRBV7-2,CASSSIGGPTGETQYF,TGTGCCAGCAGCTCAATCGGGGGGCCCACTGGAGAGACCCAGTACTTC
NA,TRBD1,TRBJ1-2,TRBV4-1,CASSQEKAGQGARGYTF,TGCGCCAGCAGCCAAGAAAAAGCTGGACAGGGGGCGCGAGGCTACACCTTC
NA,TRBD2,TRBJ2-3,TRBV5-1,CASSLRARGTDTQYF,TGCGCCAGCAGCTTGCGGGCGCGGGGGACAGATACGCAGTATTTT
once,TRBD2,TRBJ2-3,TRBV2,CASTPRGTSGASTDTQYF,TGTGCCAGCACCCCTCGTGGGACTAGCGGGGCTAGCACAGATACGCAGTATTTT
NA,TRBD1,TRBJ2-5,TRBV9,CASSPNRDRGLWAKETQYF,TGTGCCAGCAGCCCCAACCGGGACAGGGGGCTGTGGGCGAAAGAGACCCAGTACTTC
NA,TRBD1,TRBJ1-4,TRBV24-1,CATSDTDRETNEKLFF,TGTGCCACCAGTGATACGGACAGGGAAACTAATGAAAAACTGTTTTTT
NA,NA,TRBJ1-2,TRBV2,CASSETGTGYYTF,TGTGCCAGCAGTGAAACAGGCACAGGGTACTACACCTTC
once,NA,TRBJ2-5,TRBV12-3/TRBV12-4,CASSLRRGETQYF,TGTGCCAGCAGTCTGAGGCGGGGAGAGACCCAGTACTTC
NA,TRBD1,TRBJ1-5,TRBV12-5,CASGSSRQGLYTSNQPQHF,TGTGCTAGTGGTTCCTCGCGACAGGGGCTATATACTAGCAATCAGCCCCAGCATTTT
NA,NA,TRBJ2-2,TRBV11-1,CASSLGAAGELFF,TGTGCCAGCAGCTTGGGAGCGGCCGGGGAGCTGTTTTTT
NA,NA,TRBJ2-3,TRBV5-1,CASSESDTQYF,TGCGCCAGCAGCGAGTCAGATACGCAGTATTTT
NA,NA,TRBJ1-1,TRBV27,CASSPRATGNTEAFF,TGTGCCAGCAGTCCCCGTGCGACAGGTAACACTGAAGCTTTCTTT
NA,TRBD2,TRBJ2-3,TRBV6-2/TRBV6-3,CASSSAPGSGGVDTQYF,TGTGCCAGCAGTTCCGCACCGGGGAGCGGGGGGGTGGATACGCAGTATTTT
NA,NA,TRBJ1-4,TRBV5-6,CASSLGREKLFF,TGTGCCAGCAGCTTGGGGAGAGAAAAACTGTTTTTT
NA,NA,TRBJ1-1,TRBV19,CASSSRGAGNTEAFF,TGTGCCAGTAGTAGCAGGGGCGCGGGGAACACTGAAGCTTTCTTT
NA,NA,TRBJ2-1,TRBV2,CASSELLPSYNEQFF,TGTGCCAGCAGTGAACTACTCCCCTCCTACAATGAGCAGTTCTTC
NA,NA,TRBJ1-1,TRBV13,CASSPEVLNTEAFF,TGTGCCAGCAGCCCAGAGGTCCTGAACACTGAAGCTTTCTTT
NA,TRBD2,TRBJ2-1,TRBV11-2,CASSFRTRPYNEQFF,TGTGCCAGCAGTTTCCGGACTAGACCCTACAATGAGCAGTTCTTC
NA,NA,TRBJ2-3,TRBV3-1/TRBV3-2,CASSQGQGIADTQYF,TGTGCCAGCAGCCAAGGCCAGGGGATCGCAGATACGCAGTATTTT
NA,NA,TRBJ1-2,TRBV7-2,CASIFPGGYGYTF,TGTGCCAGCATCTTTCCGGGGGGCTATGGCTACACCTTC
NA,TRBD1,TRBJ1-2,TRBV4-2,CASSRGQDDYGYTF,TGTGCCAGCAGCCGCGGACAGGACGACTATGGCTACACCTTC
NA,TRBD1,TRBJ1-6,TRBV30,CAWTPTGGHSPLHF,TGTGCCTGGACACCGACAGGGGGACATTCACCCCTCCACTTT
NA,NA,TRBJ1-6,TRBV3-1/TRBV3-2,CASSQGSGVLVTLHF,TGTGCCAGCAGCCAAGGTTCAGGGGTATTGGTGACCCTCCACTTT
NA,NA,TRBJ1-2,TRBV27,CASSLFLGPNYGYTF,TGTGCCAGCAGTTTATTTCTGGGGCCTAACTATGGCTACACCTTC
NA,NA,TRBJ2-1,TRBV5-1,CASSLGSRSDEQFF,TGCGCCAGCAGCTTAGGCAGCCGAAGCGATGAGCAGTTCTTC
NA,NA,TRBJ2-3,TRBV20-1,CSASILVGSTDTQYF,TGCAGTGCTAGTATACTAGTGGGATCCACAGATACGCAGTATTTT
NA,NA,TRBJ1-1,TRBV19,CASSMREVTEAFF,TGTGCCAGTAGTATGAGGGAGGTCACTGAAGCTTTCTTT
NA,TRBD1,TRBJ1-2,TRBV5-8,CASSSQGADYGYTF,TGTGCCAGCAGCTCACAGGGGGCGGACTATGGCTACACCTTC
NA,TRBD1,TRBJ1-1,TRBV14,CASSHRPGTGILEAFF,TGTGCCAGCAGCCACCGTCCCGGGACAGGGATCCTTGAAGCTTTCTTT
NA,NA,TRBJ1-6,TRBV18,CASSPGAAWRNSPLHF,TGTGCCAGCTCACCGGGTGCCGCCTGGAGGAATTCACCCCTCCACTTT
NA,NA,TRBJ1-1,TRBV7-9,CASSQQENTEAFF,TGTGCCAGCAGCCAACAGGAAAACACTGAAGCTTTCTTT
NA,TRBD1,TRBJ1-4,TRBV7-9,CASSFAGQGGGKLFF,TGTGCCAGCAGCTTCGCGGGACAGGGCGGGGGGAAACTGTTTTTT
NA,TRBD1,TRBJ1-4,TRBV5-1,CASSLTYQTRDRPEKLFF,TGCGCCAGCAGCCTTACTTACCAGACCCGGGACAGGCCTGAAAAACTGTTTTTT
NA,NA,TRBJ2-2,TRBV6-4,CASRADRWAGELFF,TGTGCCAGCAGAGCCGACAGGTGGGCCGGGGAGCTGTTTTTT
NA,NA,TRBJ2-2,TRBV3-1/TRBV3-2,CASSQLGGYGAGELFF,TGTGCCAGCAGCCAATTGGGGGGTTATGGAGCCGGGGAGCTGTTTTTT
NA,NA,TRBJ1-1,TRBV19,CATKGYGSGENTEAFF,TGTGCCACCAAGGGATACGGCTCGGGGGAGAACACTGAAGCTTTCTTT
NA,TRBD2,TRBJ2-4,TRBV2,CARRDYKNIQYF,TGTGCCAGAAGGGACTATAAAAACATTCAGTACTTC
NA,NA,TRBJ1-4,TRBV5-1,CASSPGAGTNEKLFF,TGCGCCAGCAGCCCTGGGGCAGGGACTAATGAAAAACTGTTTTTT
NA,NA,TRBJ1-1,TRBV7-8,CASSLVWWRAGGMNTEAFF,TGTGCCAGCAGCTTAGTCTGGTGGAGGGCAGGAGGGATGAACACTGAAGCTTTCTTT
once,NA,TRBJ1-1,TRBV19,CASSWGLRTEAFF,TGTGCCAGTAGCTGGGGCCTCAGGACTGAAGCTTTCTTT
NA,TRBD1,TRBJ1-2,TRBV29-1,CSVIDRDRGYGYTF,TGCAGCGTTATTGACCGCGACAGGGGATATGGCTACACCTTC